The 27 T cell receptor beta chains below were found in one sample sequenced in a study of Graves' ophthalmopathy and Graves' hyperthyroidism. TCR beta CDR3 amplification used RNA transcripts. Investigators did first-round RT-PCR with HTBI primers, then second-round multiplex PCR. Each CDR3 protein is one row after TCRdb ran MiXCR on the multiplex PCR reads. Counted here are around 1,000,000 distinct CDR3 sequences, 35% to 45% occurring once; the ten biggest clones make up more than 9.5%. Sample: peripheral blood or thyroid tissue (not recorded which). The receptors derive from an adult man with Graves' hyperthyroidism.

This clonotype showed up just once. V and J are TRBV19 and TRBJ2-1, with 12 bases fitting TRBD2. The CDR3 covers 17 residues. Trimming took 4 bases from V and 4 from J; bases not matched to a gene: 8. Per germline, CDR1 LNHDA and CDR2 SQIVND (reference sequence). The CDR3: CASSTASGRASYNEQFF. The DNA for the CDR3 is TGTGCCAGTAGTACCGCTAGCGGGAGGGCCTCGTACAATGAGCAGTTCTTC.

V is TRBV9 and J is TRBJ2-6; D unclear. V lost 3 bases and J lost 5, with 12 bases in between. Germline CDR1 reads SGDLS; CDR2 reads YYNGEE. The CDR3 contains 15 residues. CDR3 in amino acids: CASSGSRGRANVLTF. DNA for the CDR3: TGTGCCAGCAGCGGCAGCCGCGGCAGGGCCAACGTCCTGACTTTC.

This clonotype was recorded only once. One end of the junction is discordant with germline, which a read error may explain. The chain joins TRBV5-4 to TRBJ1-1; D possibly corresponds to TRBD1 (6 bases). The CDR3 totals 13 residues. CDR1 and CDR2 from the germline V gene are SGHNT and YYREEE (reference sequence). CDR3 loop: CASSWAGTTARSF. CDR3 DNA: TGTGCCAGCAGCTGGGCCGGGACAACGGCGAGGAGTTTT. Filled out from reference TRBV5-4 and TRBJ1-1, the complete variable domain reads ETGVTQSPTHLIKTRGQQVTLRCSSQSGHNTVSWYQQALGQGPQFIFQYYREEENGRGNFPPRFSGLQFPNYSSELNVNALELDDSALYLCASSWAGTTARSFGQGTRLTVV.

This clonotype was recorded many times. The J gene is TRBJ1-1, the V gene TRBV10-3; a weak D match, TRBD1 (6 bases). CDR1 and CDR2 (germline): ENHRY, SYGVKD. Trimming cost V 10 bases and J 7 bases, with 19 bases left between them. This CDR3 has 13 amino acids. The CDR3 DNA reads TGTGCCACAGGGGCCGGAGGGGACGTTGAAGCTTTCTTT. This gives the protein CATGAGGDVEAFF.

The J gene is TRBJ2-7, the V gene TRBV7-2; 9 bases agree with TRBD1. The V gene end was trimmed by 5 bases and the J gene end by 3 bases; junction bases not matched to a gene: 14. The CDR3 has 17 residues. CDR1 is SGHTA, CDR2 FQGNSA, per germline. The CDR3 coding sequence is TGTGCCAGCAGCGTTGACAGGGGGTATAATATCGTCTACGAGCAGTACTTC. It is translated as CASSVDRGYNIVYEQYF.

The table lists this clonotype with a few counts. The genes are TRBV20-1 and TRBJ1-5; perhaps TRBD1 as D (6 bases). Germline lookup yields CDR1 DFQATT and CDR2 SNEGSKA (reference sequence). V dropped 7 bases and J dropped 0 bases, with 22 bases sitting between them. This CDR3 has 17 residues. The CDR3 protein is CSGAPGQGIYSNQPQHF. The CDR3 DNA reads as TGCAGTGGCGCGCCGGGACAAGGAATTTATAGCAATCAGCCCCAGCATTTT.

To note about this clonotype: Being one base from a much bigger clone, this may be a read error. V usage is TRBV5-6 and J usage is TRBJ2-7; TRBD1 aligns across 7 bases. This CDR3 region has 14 residues. From germline, CDR1 is SGHDT and CDR2 YYEEEE. After removal of 5 bases from V and 2 bases from J, the junction contained 7 bases not matched to a gene. CDR3 nucleotide sequence: TGTGCCAGCAGGTTGTCCGGGACAGCCTACGAGCAGTACTTC. Its protein is CASRLSGTAYEQYF.

The chain combines TRBV25-1 with TRBJ1-2; a possible D gene is TRBD1 (5 bases). Trimming removed 6 bases at V and 0 bases at J, with 11 bases between. Germline CDR1 reads MGHDK; CDR2 reads SYGVNS. There are 14 residues in the CDR3. The CDR3 DNA sequence: TGTGCCAGCAGACAAAGGGGAGCTAACTATGGCTACACCTTC. It is translated as CASRQRGANYGYTF.

Comment on this clonotype: The conserved phenylalanine or tryptophan normally closing the CDR3 is absent here, so this likely arose from a read error. Because the CDR3's place on the DNA is in doubt, the DNA is left out and the CDR3 is given as listed by TCRdb. The V call is TRBV25-1, the J call TRBJ1-4; no check of the table's D call, TRBD1, against the DNA was made. The CDR3 extends over 10 residues, inclusive of both ends. In germline, CDR1 is MGHDK, CDR2 SYGVNS. The CDR3 loop reads CASSEGGGRG.

This clonotype was counted only a few times. The CDR3 region has the DNA TGTGCCAGCAGCCGCGTTTATGGTAGGGGGATGAACACTGAAGCTTTCTTT. Its translation: CASSRVYGRGMNTEAFF. The chain recombines TRBV5-5 with TRBJ1-1; tentatively, D is TRBD1 (6 bases). CDR1 is SGHKS and CDR2 is YYEKEE in the germline V gene (reference sequence). This CDR3 comprises 17 residues. Trimming cost V 4 bases and J 0 bases, with 19 bases left between them.

The V gene is TRBV10-2, the J gene TRBJ1-6, with TRBD1 identical over 8 bases. CDR1 WSHSY and CDR2 SAAADI come from the germline V gene. V lost 7 bases to trimming and J lost 10 bases; unmatched junction nucleotides: 15. The CDR3 contains 16 residues. The CDR3 protein is CASTLGQGVSISPLHF. The CDR3 coding sequence is TGCGCCAGCACCCTAGGACAGGGCGTATCGATCTCACCCCTCCACTTT.

This clonotype came up a few times. The chain has TRBV6-1 and TRBJ1-5, with D perhaps matching TRBD1 (5 bases). V dropped 4 bases and J dropped 6 bases, with 19 bases sitting between them. Per germline, CDR1 MNHNS and CDR2 SASEGT. This CDR3 comprises 16 residues. The CDR3 reads CASSVSYRLGGQPQHF. In DNA, the CDR3 is TGTGCCAGCAGTGTGAGTTATCGTCTGGGGGGTCAGCCCCAGCATTTT.

The CDR3 loop is CASSEEDDYEQYF. The CDR3, as DNA: TGTGCCAGCAGTGAAGAAGACGATTACGAGCAGTACTTC. The chain joins TRBV2 to TRBJ2-7; unclear D gene. V was cut by 1 base and J by 4 bases, with 8 bases left in between. The CDR3 loop spans 13 amino acids. CDR1 is SNHLY and CDR2 is FYNNEI in the germline V gene.

As regards this clonotype: A clone one base away is much larger, so this may be a read error. The conserved closing phenylalanine or tryptophan is absent in this CDR3, likely reflecting a read error. The J gene is TRBJ1-2, the V gene TRBV20-1; no clear D gene. From germline, CDR1 is DFQATT and CDR2 SNEGSKA (reference sequence). The CDR3 is 15 amino acids. The ends were cut back, 4 bases at V and 3 bases at J, with 18 bases in the middle. The CDR3: CSATNAGPVDYGYTL. CDR3 DNA sequence: TGCAGTGCTACCAACGCGGGTCCGGTGGACTATGGCTACACCTTA.

The rearrangement uses TRBV10-3 and TRBJ2-5; D perhaps matches TRBD1 (5 bases). V was pared by 3 bases and J by 0 bases, with 11 bases between. The CDR3 loop spans 15 amino acids. Germline CDR1 is ENHRY and CDR2 is SYGVKD. CDR3 sequence (DNA): TGTGCCATCAGTGATGAAGACAGCTACCAAGAGACCCAGTACTTC. Translation gives CAISDEDSYQETQYF.

This clonotype was observed at least ten times. This rearrangement joins TRBV20-1 to TRBJ2-7; D possibly corresponds to TRBD2 (6 bases). The V end was cut by 3 bases, the J end by 0 bases, with 6 bases between. The germline CDR1 and CDR2 sequences are DFQATT and SNEGSKA (reference sequence). The length of the CDR3 is 12 residues. The CDR3 coding sequence is TGCAGTGCTAGGACTAGCTCCTACGAGCAGTACTTC. Translation gives CSARTSSYEQYF.

The rearrangement joins TRBV29-1 to TRBJ1-4, with 9 bases that match TRBD1. Germline V CDR1 and CDR2: SQVTM, ANQGSEA. CDR3 size: 16 residues. The J segment lost 2 bases and the V segment lost 5 bases, leaving 9 bases of the junction unmatched. This chain's CDR3 is CSVYQGTGGTNEKLFF. The CDR3 nucleotides are TGCAGCGTTTATCAAGGCACAGGGGGCACTAATGAAAAACTGTTTTTT.

This clonotype was picked up many times. This chain connects TRBV20-1 to TRBJ2-5, with 11 bases that match TRBD2. The trim removed 3 bases at V and 2 bases at J, leaving 2 bases unmatched. The CDR3 runs to 14 residues. Per germline, CDR1 DFQATT and CDR2 SNEGSKA (reference sequence). The CDR3 bases are TGCAGTGCTAGGGGACTAGCGGTTCAAGAGACCCAGTACTTC. It is translated as CSARGLAVQETQYF.

This sequence joins TRBV20-1 and TRBJ2-2; TRBD2 matches 14 bases. The CDR3 spans 18 residues. V trimming: 0 bases; J trimming: 7 bases; junction bases outside the gene matches: 10. Germline CDR1 DFQATT, CDR2 SNEGSKA (reference sequence). This CDR3 is CSARDFGTSGSASGELFF. Written as DNA, the CDR3 is TGCAGTGCTAGAGATTTCGGGACTAGCGGGAGTGCTAGCGGGGAGCTGTTTTTT.

This clonotype was picked up a small number of times. A read error is likely, as this CDR3 ends without the conserved phenylalanine or tryptophan. The CDR3: CASRLDRVGEAFL. The DNA of the CDR3 is TGTGCCAGCAGACTGGACAGGGTAGGGGAAGCTTTCCTT. V gene TRBV5-1 combines with J gene TRBJ1-1; 8 nucleotides match TRBD1. Germline values: CDR1 SGHRS, CDR2 YFSETQ. The CDR3 covers 13 residues.

The table lists this clonotype with a few counts. The rearrangement uses TRBV12-3 or TRBV12-4 and TRBJ2-7; 8 bases map to TRBD2. V shed 5 bases, J shed 3 bases, and the junction held 6 bases outside the gene matches. This CDR3 has 14 residues. CDR3 bases: TGTGCCAGCAGTCCAGCGGGAGCTGGCTACGAGCAGTACTTC. This gives the protein CASSPAGAGYEQYF.

This clonotype has ten or more counts. V gene TRBV10-2 combines with J gene TRBJ1-6; tentative D call: TRBD1 (5 bases). Trimming stripped 10 bases from V and 10 bases from J, with 17 bases between. Germline V lookup: CDR1 WSHSY, CDR2 SAAADI. The CDR3 is made up of 13 amino acids. The CDR3 nucleotides are TGCGCCACCCGGGTACAGGATGGGTCACCCCTCCACTTT. Protein sequence: CATRVQDGSPLHF.

This clonotype has ten or more counts. The chain uses TRBV12-3 or TRBV12-4 and TRBJ1-1; D gene uncertain. The CDR3 is 13 residues long. V lost 0 bases and J lost 7, with 9 bases in between. The CDR3 region is CASSLASGSEAFF. The CDR3 DNA is TGTGCCAGCAGTTTAGCGAGCGGAAGTGAAGCTTTCTTT.

There are many counts of this clonotype. The J gene is TRBJ1-6, the V gene TRBV7-8, with TRBD1 matching over 7 bases. Germline-derived CDR1 and CDR2 are SGHVS and FQNEAQ. The length of the CDR3 is 15 residues. With 5 bases clipped from V and 7 bases from J, the junction kept 8 bases outside the gene matches. The CDR3 nucleotides read TGTGCCAGCAGCCCAGAGGGACAGTCGAATTCACCCCTCCACTTT. As protein: CASSPEGQSNSPLHF.

This clonotype has a count of ten or more. The chain has TRBV2 and TRBJ2-5, with 8 positions matching TRBD1. This CDR3 region has 17 residues. Trimming took 4 bases from V and 5 from J; bases not matched to a gene: 15. Germline CDR1 and CDR2: SNHLY and FYNNEI. The CDR3 coding sequence is TGTGCCAGCAGTGGACAGGGGAGGTACCCGTCTCGGGAGACCCAGTACTTC. The encoded protein is CASSGQGRYPSRETQYF.

This clonotype was counted a few times. The CDR3 protein is CAISDGTGRGKLFF. The CDR3, as DNA: TGTGCCATCAGTGATGGGACAGGGAGGGGGAAACTGTTTTTT. V usage is TRBV10-3 and J usage is TRBJ1-4; 9 nucleotides line up with TRBD1. Trimming took 3 bases from V and 11 from J; bases not matched to a gene: 7. The CDR3 covers 14 residues. Per germline, CDR1 ENHRY and CDR2 SYGVKD.

The chain recombines TRBV29-1 with TRBJ2-7; TRBD1 is a possible D gene (5 bases). The CDR3 is 12 residues long. V was cut by 8 bases and J by 4 bases, with 15 bases left in between. CDR1 and CDR2 (germline): SQVTM, ANQGSEA. The DNA of the CDR3 is TGCAGCATGGGCAGGGTGTGGTACGAGCAGTACTTC. Translation: CSMGRVWYEQYF.